The present T cell receptor (beta chain) was sequenced within a study of blood T cell repertoires in COVID-19. Study-wide background: Both acute and convalescent COVID-19 samples were obtained from the United States, Italy and Spain.

Germline values: CDR1 MNHEY, CDR2 SMNVEV (reference sequence). The V gene end was trimmed by 6 bases and the J gene end by 1 base; junction bases not matched to a gene: 2. This CDR3 region has 14 residues. Study processing details: Amplification from reference gene primers served as the basis for estimated nucleated cell counts. Clones were sequenced by immunoSEQ multiplex PCR, and TCRdb holds only the in-frame ones, with some missing. D and trimming come from the DNA, and the V and J calls and clone size come from that table. The table records 85,000 to 110,000 clones, about 90% of them present only once.

The genes are TRBV27 and TRBJ2-3; 9 nucleotides match TRBD2. This sequence originates from a human donor in a cohort sampled during active COVID-19. The sample taken for sequencing was peripheral blood. The CDR3 is CASRRTSGTDTQYF. The CDR3 nucleotides read TGTGCCAGCAGACGGACTAGCGGCACAGATACGCAGTATTTT.